A selection of T cell receptor beta chains follows, all from one sample in a study of blood T cell repertoires in COVID-19. TCRdb keeps only in-frame clones here, not all; method: immunoSEQ multiplex PCR. The table shows roughly 200,000 clones, with 70% to 80% occurring only once. Sequencing was performed on peripheral blood. The receptors shown here come from a woman aged 35 to 49 with COVID-19, enrolled during active disease. Each CDR3 is given with its conserved first and last residue. D genes are given only for firm matches. The size field is filled for only some rows; it gives once, few, many or a size class.

abundance	j_gene	v_gene	d_gene	CDR3aa	CDR3nt
NA	TRBJ2-3	TRBV2	TRBD2	CASSEGASGRTDTQYF	TGTGCCAGCAGTGAAGGAGCAAGCGGGAGAACAGATACGCAGTATTTT
NA	TRBJ2-2	TRBV5-5	TRBD1	CASIKATGGTGELFF	TGTGCCAGCATCAAAGCTACAGGGGGCACCGGGGAGCTGTTTTTT
NA	TRBJ2-7	TRBV19	TRBD2	CASSLTRTSLEQYF	TGTGCCAGTAGTCTTACCCGGACTAGTCTCGAGCAGTACTTC
NA	TRBJ2-1	TRBV2	TRBD2	CASSGDTIAGSAYNEQFF	TGTGCCAGCAGCGGCGACACCATAGCGGGGAGTGCCTACAATGAGCAGTTCTTC
NA	TRBJ2-5	TRBV7-9	NA	CASSLESETQYF	TGTGCCAGCAGCTTAGAATCGGAGACCCAGTACTTC
NA	TRBJ2-2	TRBV7-2	TRBD2	CASSSTSGSPGELFF	TGTGCCAGCAGCTCGACTAGCGGGAGCCCCGGGGAGCTGTTTTTT
NA	TRBJ1-2	TRBV30	NA	CAWSLNYGYTF	TGTGCCTGGAGCCTCAACTATGGCTACACCTTC
NA	TRBJ2-3	TRBV1	NA	CTSSQGLAGGPHIEYF	TGCACCAGCAGCCAGGGACTAGCGGGAGGGCCACATATCGAATATTTT
NA	TRBJ2-2	TRBV11-3	NA	CASSFSGLDTGELFF	TGTGCCAGCAGCTTCTCAGGGTTGGACACCGGGGAGCTGTTTTTT
NA	TRBJ2-1	TRBV6-5	TRBD2	CASSLTSGSTYNEQFF	TGTGCCAGCAGTTTGACTAGCGGGAGTACCTACAATGAGCAGTTCTTC
NA	TRBJ2-1	TRBV5-1	NA	CASSELQGQEQFF	TGCGCCAGCAGCGAACTTCAGGGGCAGGAGCAGTTCTTC
NA	TRBJ1-1	TRBV3-1/TRBV3-2	NA	CASSQGGQKMEAFF	TGTGCCAGCAGCCAAGGAGGCCAGAAGATGGAAGCTTTCTTT
many	TRBJ1-6	TRBV18	NA	CASSPRTVANSPLHF	TGTGCCAGCTCACCAAGGACAGTTGCAAATTCACCCCTCCACTTT
few	TRBJ1-1	TRBV4-3	NA	CASSQQRDTEAFF	TGCGCCAGCAGCCAGCAGAGGGACACTGAAGCTTTCTTT
NA	TRBJ1-1	TRBV7-2	TRBD1	CASSLRQGNTEAFF	TGTGCCAGCAGCTTAAGACAGGGAAACACTGAAGCTTTCTTT
many	TRBJ1-3	TRBV6-5	NA	CASSYVTGNTIYF	TGTGCCAGCAGTTACGTTACTGGAAACACCATATATTTT
NA	TRBJ2-2	TRBV4-2	TRBD2	CASSQDPRRGAGGVDTGELFF	TGTGCCAGCAGCCAAGATCCGCGGCGTGGAGCGGGAGGAGTTGACACCGGGGAGCTGTTTTTT
NA	TRBJ2-2	TRBV2	NA	CASRRLVGTGELFF	TGTGCCAGCAGACGACTAGTAGGTACCGGGGAGCTGTTTTTT
NA	TRBJ2-5	TRBV5-8	NA	CASCINGAKETQYF	TGTGCCAGCTGCATTAATGGGGCAAAAGAGACCCAGTACTTC
NA	TRBJ2-3	TRBV11-2	TRBD2	CASSGTSGTDTQYF	TGTGCCAGCAGCGGGACTAGCGGCACAGATACGCAGTATTTT
NA	TRBJ1-4	TRBV19	NA	CASKRGGGEKLFF	TGTGCCAGCAAAAGAGGGGGGGGAGAAAAACTGTTTTTT
NA	TRBJ2-2	TRBV11-3	TRBD2	CASSGRLAGEGGELFF	TGTGCCAGCAGCGGGAGACTAGCGGGAGAGGGCGGGGAGCTGTTTTTT
NA	TRBJ2-7	TRBV3-1/TRBV3-2	NA	CASSPRTSPTYTEQYF	TGTGCCAGCAGCCCCCGGACTTCCCCCACCTATACGGAGCAGTACTTC
NA	TRBJ1-1	TRBV5-1	TRBD1	CASSKDRAGGTEAFF	TGCGCCAGCAGCAAGGACAGGGCCGGCGGCACTGAAGCTTTCTTT
NA	TRBJ1-5	TRBV6-1	NA	CASSEPSRLGPQHF	TGTGCCAGCAGTGAACCGTCTCGCCTCGGGCCCCAGCATTTT
once	TRBJ2-3	TRBV15	TRBD2	CATSMGGDPSTDTQYF	TGTGCCACCAGCATGGGGGGGGACCCGAGCACAGATACGCAGTATTTT
NA	TRBJ2-1	TRBV5-5	NA	CASSWGGSNEQFF	TGTGCCAGCAGCTGGGGGGGCTCCAATGAGCAGTTCTTC
NA	TRBJ2-1	TRBV10-1	TRBD2	CASSEGTSGSNEQFF	TGCGCCAGCAGTGAGGGGACTAGCGGGAGCAATGAGCAGTTCTTC
NA	TRBJ2-1	TRBV7-2	TRBD2	CASSLGAGGDDEQFF	TGTGCCAGCAGCTTAGGGGCCGGGGGGGACGATGAGCAGTTCTTC
few	TRBJ2-7	TRBV5-6	TRBD2	CASSLVAGAGAYEQYF	TGTGCCAGCAGCTTGGTCGCGGGAGCGGGAGCCTACGAGCAGTACTTC
NA	TRBJ2-3	TRBV4-2	TRBD2	CASSQDTTGLSF	TGTGCCAGCAGCCAAGACACCACGGGACTAAGTTTT
NA	TRBJ2-5	TRBV5-8	NA	CASSPRGAIQETQYF	TGTGCCAGCTCCCCTCGGGGGGCCATCCAAGAGACCCAGTACTTC